This is a list of T cell receptor beta chains from one sample in a study of neoadjuvant anti-PD-1 for oral cavity cancer. TCRdb keeps only in-frame clones here, not all; method: immunoSEQ multiplex PCR. The sample yields tens of thousands of clones, 25% to 35% seen once. The sequenced sample was tumor tissue, obtained after nivolumab (anti-PD-1) treatment. These receptors all come from a person aged 40-85 years with oral cavity squamous cell carcinoma. The CDR3 runs from the conserved cysteine through the conserved F or W. The order of the fields is V gene, CDR3 length, D gene, clone size, J gene, CDR3 protein, CDR3 DNA. A D gene is named only where the DNA matches it firmly. The size entry is marked missing in some rows and otherwise reads once, few, many or a size class.

V: TRBV7-8
length: 14
D: -
size: -
J: TRBJ2-3
CDR3: CASSPFEGLDTQYF
DNA: TGTGCCAGCAGCCCTTTCGAGGGGTTAGATACGCAGTATTTT

V: TRBV19
length: 13
D: -
size: few
J: TRBJ2-7
CDR3: CASSIGVTYEQYF
DNA: TGTGCCAGTAGTATCGGGGTAACCTACGAGCAGTACTTC

V: TRBV4-1
length: 14
D: TRBD1
size: -
J: TRBJ1-2
CDR3: CASSQAGTAYGYTF
DNA: TGCGCCAGCAGCCAGGCCGGGACAGCGTATGGCTACACCTTC

V: TRBV4-2
length: 13
D: -
size: -
J: TRBJ1-5
CDR3: CASSQDQGQPQHF
DNA: TGTGCCAGCAGCCAAGACCAGGGACAGCCCCAGCATTTT

V: TRBV30
length: 12
D: -
size: few
J: TRBJ1-2
CDR3: CAWDRRKGGYTF
DNA: TGTGCCTGGGACAGGAGAAAGGGTGGCTACACCTTC

V: TRBV5-1
length: 16
D: -
size: -
J: TRBJ1-1
CDR3: CASSGGQTSTNTEAFF
DNA: TGCGCCAGCAGCGGGGGACAAACTTCCACGAACACTGAAGCTTTCTTT

V: TRBV30
length: 13
D: TRBD1
size: few
J: TRBJ1-2
CDR3: CAWSRDRPYGYTF
DNA: TGTGCCTGGAGCAGGGACAGGCCCTATGGCTACACCTTC

V: TRBV11-1
length: 15
D: TRBD1
size: -
J: TRBJ2-7
CDR3: CASSRWDRPFYEQYF
DNA: TGTGCCAGCAGCCGCTGGGACAGGCCTTTCTACGAGCAGTACTTC

V: TRBV7-8
length: 14
D: -
size: many
J: TRBJ2-7
CDR3: CASSPRQPSYEQYF
DNA: TGTGCCAGCAGCCCCCGACAGCCCAGCTACGAGCAGTACTTC

V: TRBV25-1
length: 13
D: -
size: -
J: TRBJ2-1
CDR3: CASRVSRDTEQFF
DNA: TGTGCCAGCAGAGTTTCACGGGATACTGAGCAGTTCTTC

V: TRBV7-9
length: 15
D: -
size: -
J: TRBJ2-2
CDR3: CASSLRSVGTGELFF
DNA: TGTGCCAGCAGCCTGCGGAGCGTCGGCACCGGGGAGCTGTTTTTT